The clone carrying this T cell receptor beta chain was detected only once. As yet, its antigen is unknown. TCRdb's table, derived via immunoSEQ multiplex PCR, lists solely in-frame clones and lacks some. This table has about 150,000 clones, approximately 92% appearing once. The germline V gene has CDR1 SEHNR and CDR2 FQNEAQ (reference sequence). The ends lost 6 bases at V and 5 bases at J; junction bases unmatched: 10. The CDR3 contains 15 residues. The sample is drawn from a study of T cell responses to AZD1222 COVID-19 vaccine. Findings of the study overall: Researchers report vaccine-associated CD4 TCRs spanning spike, with dominance at 160-218 and 743-854. Of the AZD1222 recipients, only 5 or 6 were seropositive at baseline. Unmutated variant regions are reportedly targeted by nearly half of spike-specific TCRs.

The chain joins TRBV7-9 to TRBJ2-3; 8 bases agree with TRBD2. This clonotype originated in an adult who received the AZD1222 COVID-19 vaccine. The sample consisted of peripheral blood, taken 28 days after the second AZD1222 dose. This chain's CDR3 is CASSLSGSRGDTQYF. For the CDR3, the DNA is TGTGCCAGCAGTTTGAGCGGGAGTAGGGGAGATACGCAGTATTTT.